This T cell receptor beta chain was recorded in a study of shared clonotypes between healthy human individuals. At the level of the study: In total, the donors were a couple of women and a few men aged 18 to 49.

On this clone: Its antigen is undetermined. The same CDR3 arises from other DNA sequences in this sample as well.

CDR1 SGHTA and CDR2 FQGTGA come from the germline V gene. The CDR3 is made up of 15 amino acids. Trimming removed 2 bases from V and 2 bases from J; junction bases left unmatched: 1. Genomic DNA of every subset was divided equally among multiple immunoSEQ plates. TCRdb's copy holds only in-frame clones and misses some; the assay was immunoSEQ multiplex PCR. The table lists over 850,000 clones, around 82% of them singletons. Study conclusions and caveats: Against clonotypes common to all four donors, non-shared ones had lower generation probabilities.

The chain carries TRBV7-3 and TRBJ2-2; 8 nucleotides line up with TRBD2. The clonotype comes from a man aged 18 to 35 in good health. Some clones in this sample may be carry-over from other donors' samples. The sample was memory CD4+ T cells from PBMCs. Specified subset: CD45RA-negative fraction. DNA for the CDR3: TGTGCCAGCAGCTTAGGACTAGCTAACACCGGGGAGCTGTTTTTT. Amino acids: CASSLGLANTGELFF.